The 6 T cell receptor beta chains given below trace back to one sample, sequenced in a study of T cells in Graves' hyperthyroidism and ophthalmopathy (dated by TCRdb to the late 2010s). Preparation of the library involved multiplex PCR. Sequencing relied on an Illumina HiSeq 2000. The TCR beta CDR3 regions were amplified from RNA transcripts. The TCR CDR3 was subjected to a first round of RT-PCR using the HTBI primer set and the Qiagen OneStep RT-PCR kit. Using fastp at Q25 and MiXCR, TCRdb reprocessed the public reads and kept productive beta chains. Each entry is one CDR3 protein sequence, shown with its most common DNA and genes. A total of under 650,000 distinct CDR3 sequences appear in this sample, under 20% of them only once. Over 3.5% of the sample belongs to the ten largest clones. The specimen sequenced was blood. The receptors originated from a woman aged 30 to 39 with Graves' hyperthyroidism.

This clonotype was counted between two and nine times. The chain links TRBV20-1 to TRBJ2-7; 10 nucleotides align to TRBD2. Germline lookup yields CDR1 DFQATT and CDR2 SNEGSKA (reference sequence). The CDR3 spans 16 residues. J was trimmed by 4 bases and V by 0 bases; bases with no gene match: 9. In DNA form, the CDR3 reads TGCAGTGCTAGAGACCCCGCTAGCGGGAGCGGTTACGAGCAGTACTTC. Its translation: CSARDPASGSGYEQYF.

This clonotype was seen repeatedly, ten times or more. The chain uses TRBV27 and TRBJ2-7, with unresolved D. The CDR3 covers 14 residues. V was trimmed by 6 bases and J by 0 bases, leaving 12 bases between them. The germline V gene has CDR1 MNHEY and CDR2 SMNVEV (reference sequence). The chain's CDR3 is CASRDLLFSYEQYF. The CDR3 DNA sequence: TGTGCCAGCAGAGACCTGCTCTTCTCCTACGAGCAGTACTTC.

The chain joins TRBV6-5 to TRBJ2-7; 9 nucleotides agree with TRBD1. The V gene's germline CDR1 is MNHEY and CDR2 SVGAGI. CDR3 length equals 17 residues. The V gene end was trimmed by 0 bases and the J gene end by 1 base; junction bases not matched to a gene: 7. CDR3 DNA: TGTGCCAGCAGTTACTCGAAGGTGGGACAGGGATCCTACGAGCAGTACTTC. Translated, it gives CASSYSKVGQGSYEQYF.

The V and J genes are TRBV20-1 and TRBJ2-1; TRBD2 matches 12 bases. This CDR3 has 17 residues. The V and J ends lost 4 bases and 7 bases, in that order; junction bases with no gene match: 14. Germline lookup yields CDR1 DFQATT and CDR2 SNEGSKA (reference sequence). The CDR3, as DNA: TGCAGTGCTACCTCTAGCGGGAGGGCCGTCGGAGGAAATGAGCAGTTCTTC. It translates to CSATSSGRAVGGNEQFF.

This clonotype appeared a few times. This chain links TRBV20-1 with TRBJ1-4; 7 bases match TRBD1. The ends lost 3 bases at V and 1 base at J; junction bases unmatched: 8. The CDR3 totals 16 residues. CDR1 is DFQATT and CDR2 is SNEGSKA in the germline V gene (reference sequence). The DNA of the CDR3 is TGCAGTGCTAGTCGGGACAGATTGAGAACTAATGAAAAACTGTTTTTT. Amino acids: CSASRDRLRTNEKLFF.

There are a few counts of this clonotype. J is TRBJ1-5 and V is TRBV7-3, with D tentatively TRBD1 (6 bases). Trimming left V 5 bases short and J 6 bases short, with 11 bases between. This CDR3 region has 13 residues. Germline CDR1 SGHTA, CDR2 FQGTGA. CDR3: CASSAQGGQPQHF. In DNA, the CDR3 is TGTGCCAGCAGCGCACAGGGAGGTCAGCCCCAGCATTTT.